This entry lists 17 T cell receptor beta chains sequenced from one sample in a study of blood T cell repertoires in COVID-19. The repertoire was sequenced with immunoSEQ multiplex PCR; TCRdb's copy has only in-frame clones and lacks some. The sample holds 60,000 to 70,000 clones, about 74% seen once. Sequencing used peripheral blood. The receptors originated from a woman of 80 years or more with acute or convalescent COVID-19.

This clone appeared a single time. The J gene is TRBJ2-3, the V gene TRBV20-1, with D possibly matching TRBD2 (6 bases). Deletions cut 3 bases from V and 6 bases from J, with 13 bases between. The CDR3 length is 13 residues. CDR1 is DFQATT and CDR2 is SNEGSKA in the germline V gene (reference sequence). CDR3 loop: CSASLLAQDTQYF. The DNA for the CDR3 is TGCAGTGCTAGTCTACTAGCTCAGGATACGCAGTATTTT.

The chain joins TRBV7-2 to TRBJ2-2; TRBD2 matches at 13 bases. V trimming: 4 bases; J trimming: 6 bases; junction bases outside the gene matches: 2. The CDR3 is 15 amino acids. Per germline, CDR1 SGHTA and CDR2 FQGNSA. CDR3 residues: CASSSGLAGSGELFF. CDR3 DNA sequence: TGTGCCAGCAGCTCGGGACTAGCGGGGTCCGGGGAGCTGTTTTTT.

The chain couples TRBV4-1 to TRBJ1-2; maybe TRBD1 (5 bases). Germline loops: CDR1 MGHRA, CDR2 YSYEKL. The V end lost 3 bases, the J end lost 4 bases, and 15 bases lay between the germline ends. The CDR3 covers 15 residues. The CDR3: CASSQASRGVYGYTF. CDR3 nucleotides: TGCGCCAGCAGCCAGGCCTCCCGGGGGGTCTATGGCTACACCTTC.

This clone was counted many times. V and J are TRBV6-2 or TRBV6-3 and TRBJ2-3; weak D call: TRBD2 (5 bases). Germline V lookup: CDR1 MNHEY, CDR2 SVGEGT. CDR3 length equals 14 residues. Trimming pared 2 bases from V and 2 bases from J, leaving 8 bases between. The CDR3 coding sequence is TGTGCCAGCAGTTACGGAGGTCCCACAGATACGCAGTATTTT. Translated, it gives CASSYGGPTDTQYF.

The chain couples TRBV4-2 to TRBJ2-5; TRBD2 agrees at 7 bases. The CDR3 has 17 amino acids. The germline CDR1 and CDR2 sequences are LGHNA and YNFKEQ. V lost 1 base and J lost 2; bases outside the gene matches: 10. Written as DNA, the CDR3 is TGTGCCAGCAGCCAAGCGGGTTTGGCTAGCGGTCAAGAGACCCAGTACTTC. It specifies CASSQAGLASGQETQYF.

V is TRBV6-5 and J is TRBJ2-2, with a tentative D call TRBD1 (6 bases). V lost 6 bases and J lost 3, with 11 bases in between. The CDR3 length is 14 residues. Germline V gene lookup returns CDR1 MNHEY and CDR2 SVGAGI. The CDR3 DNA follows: TGTGCCAGCAGCAGGGGAGTCGACACCGGGGAGCTGTTTTTT. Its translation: CASSRGVDTGELFF.

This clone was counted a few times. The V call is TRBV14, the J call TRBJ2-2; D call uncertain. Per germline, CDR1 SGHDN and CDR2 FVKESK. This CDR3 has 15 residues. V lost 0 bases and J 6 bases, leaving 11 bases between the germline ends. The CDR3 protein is CASSQDTFGAGELFF. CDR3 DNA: TGTGCCAGCAGCCAAGATACCTTCGGAGCCGGGGAGCTGTTTTTT.

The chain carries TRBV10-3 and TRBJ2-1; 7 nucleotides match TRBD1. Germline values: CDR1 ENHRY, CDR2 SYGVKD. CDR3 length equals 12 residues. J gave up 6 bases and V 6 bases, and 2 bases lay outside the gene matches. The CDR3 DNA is TGTGCCATCAGGGGGACAGTCAATGAGCAGTTCTTC. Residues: CAIRGTVNEQFF.

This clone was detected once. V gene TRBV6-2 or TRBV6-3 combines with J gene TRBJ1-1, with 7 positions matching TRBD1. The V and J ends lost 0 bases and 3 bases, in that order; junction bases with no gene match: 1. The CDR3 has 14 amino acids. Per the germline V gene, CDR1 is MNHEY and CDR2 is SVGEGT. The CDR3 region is CASSYSQGDTEAFF. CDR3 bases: TGTGCCAGCAGTTACTCTCAGGGGGACACTGAAGCTTTCTTT.

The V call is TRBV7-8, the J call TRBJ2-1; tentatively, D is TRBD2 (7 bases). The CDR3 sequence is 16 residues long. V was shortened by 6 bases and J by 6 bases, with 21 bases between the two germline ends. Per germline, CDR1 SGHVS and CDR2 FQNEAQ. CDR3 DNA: TGTGCCAGCAGGACCGGACTAGGGGGGAGGGCCAATGAGCAGTTCTTC. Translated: CASRTGLGGRANEQFF.

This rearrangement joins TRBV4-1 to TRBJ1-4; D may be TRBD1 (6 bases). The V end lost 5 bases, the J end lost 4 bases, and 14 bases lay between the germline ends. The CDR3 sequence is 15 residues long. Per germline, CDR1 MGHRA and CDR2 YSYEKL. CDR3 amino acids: CASSRGQTLNEKLFF. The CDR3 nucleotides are TGCGCCAGCAGCAGAGGACAGACCCTTAATGAAAAACTGTTTTTT.

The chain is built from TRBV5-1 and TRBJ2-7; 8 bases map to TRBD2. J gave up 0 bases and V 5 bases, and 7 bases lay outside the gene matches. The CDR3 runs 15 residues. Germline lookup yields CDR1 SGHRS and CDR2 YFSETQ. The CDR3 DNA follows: TGCGCCAGCAGGATGGTAGCGGGAAGCTCCTACGAGCAGTACTTC. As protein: CASRMVAGSSYEQYF.

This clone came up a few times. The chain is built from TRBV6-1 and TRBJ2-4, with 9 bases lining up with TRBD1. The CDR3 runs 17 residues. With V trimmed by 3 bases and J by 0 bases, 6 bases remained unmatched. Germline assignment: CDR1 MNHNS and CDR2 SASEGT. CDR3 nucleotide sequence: TGTGCCAGCAGTGACTACAGGGGGCTGGGAGCCAAAAACATTCAGTACTTC. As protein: CASSDYRGLGAKNIQYF.

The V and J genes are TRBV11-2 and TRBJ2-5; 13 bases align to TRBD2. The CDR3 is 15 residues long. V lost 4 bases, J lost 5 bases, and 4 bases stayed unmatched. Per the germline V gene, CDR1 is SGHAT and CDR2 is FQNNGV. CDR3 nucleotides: TGTGCCAGCAGCTCGGGACTAGCGGGGTTGGAGACCCAGTACTTC. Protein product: CASSSGLAGLETQYF.

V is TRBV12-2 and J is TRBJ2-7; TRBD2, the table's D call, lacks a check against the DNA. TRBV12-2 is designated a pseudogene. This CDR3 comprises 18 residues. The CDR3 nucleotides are TGTGCAAGTCGCTTAGCGCGTGGACTAGCGGGAGTAGCCTACGAGCAGTACTTC. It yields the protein CASRLARGLAGVAYEQYF.

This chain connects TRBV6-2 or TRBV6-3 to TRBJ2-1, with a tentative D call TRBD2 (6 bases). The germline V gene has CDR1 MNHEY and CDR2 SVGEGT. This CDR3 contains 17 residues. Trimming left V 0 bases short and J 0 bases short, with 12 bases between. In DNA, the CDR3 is TGTGCCAGCAGTTACTCTACTAGCTATAGCTCCTACAATGAGCAGTTCTTC. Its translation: CASSYSTSYSSYNEQFF.

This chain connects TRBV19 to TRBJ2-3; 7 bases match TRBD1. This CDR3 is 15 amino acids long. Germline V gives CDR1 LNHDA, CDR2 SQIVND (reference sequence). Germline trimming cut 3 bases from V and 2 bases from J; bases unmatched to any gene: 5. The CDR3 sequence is CASSILQGPTDTQYF. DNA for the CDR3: TGTGCCAGTAGTATTCTACAGGGGCCCACAGATACGCAGTATTTT.